The following is a T cell receptor beta chain sequence with its context. Assay used: immunoSEQ multiplex PCR; TCRdb lists only in-frame clones, some missing. Here the sample spans 90,000 to 110,000 clones, about 80% being singletons. The CDR3 loop spans 16 amino acids. V lost 7 bases, J lost 2 bases, and 20 bases lay in between. Per germline, CDR1 SGHTA and CDR2 FQGNSA. The data were taken from a study of T cell responses to AZD1222 COVID-19 vaccine. This clonotype was obtained from an adult in good health. The J gene is TRBJ1-1, the V gene TRBV7-2; D is perhaps TRBD1 (6 bases). Sequenced here: peripheral blood, sampled on day 0 of AZD1222 vaccination. CDR3 loop: CASTGVRGAVNTEAFF. CDR3 sequence (DNA): TGTGCCAGCACCGGAGTGCGGGGGGCGGTTAACACTGAAGCTTTCTTT.